This T cell receptor (beta chain) was captured by sequencing in a study of blood T cells in healthy people across ages. In germline, CDR1 is SQVTM, CDR2 ANQGSEA. The length of the CDR3 is 16 residues. The second PCR ran about 6 to 12 cycles with a sample-barcoded 5' primer and J-beta primers. Each CDR3 protein is one row after TCRdb ran MiXCR on the 5' RACE reads. This table holds about 760,000 distinct CDR3 sequences, around 25% found once. These same records also appear under a second study, on T cells of mothers and their children.

This TCR derives from a boy aged 5-17 years in good health. The V call is TRBV29-1, the J call TRBJ2-5; TRBD2 aligns across 9 bases. TRBJ2-1 matches the DNA end more closely, so the J call is doubtful. Material for sequencing was blood. The CDR3 sequence is CSVGLAGRISYNEQFF. The CDR3 DNA is TGCAGCGTTGGCCTAGCGGGAAGGATCTCCTACAATGAGCAGTTCTTC.